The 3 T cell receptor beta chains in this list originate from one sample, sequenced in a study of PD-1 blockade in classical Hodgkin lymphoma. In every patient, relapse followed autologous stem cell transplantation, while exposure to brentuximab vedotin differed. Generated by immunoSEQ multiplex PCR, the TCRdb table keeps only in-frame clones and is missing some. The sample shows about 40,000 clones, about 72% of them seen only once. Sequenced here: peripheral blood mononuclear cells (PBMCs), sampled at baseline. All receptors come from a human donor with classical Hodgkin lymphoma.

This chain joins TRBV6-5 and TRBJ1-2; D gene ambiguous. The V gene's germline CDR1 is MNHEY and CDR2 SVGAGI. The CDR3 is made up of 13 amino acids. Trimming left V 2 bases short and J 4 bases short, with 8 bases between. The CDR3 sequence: CASSYGRSYGYTF. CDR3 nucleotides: TGTGCCAGCAGTTACGGCCGGTCCTATGGCTACACCTTC.

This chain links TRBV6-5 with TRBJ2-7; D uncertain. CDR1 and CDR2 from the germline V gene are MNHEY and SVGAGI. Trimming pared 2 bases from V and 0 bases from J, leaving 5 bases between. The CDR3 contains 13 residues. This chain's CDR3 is CASSYENSYEQYF. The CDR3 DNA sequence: TGTGCCAGCAGTTACGAGAACTCCTACGAGCAGTACTTC.

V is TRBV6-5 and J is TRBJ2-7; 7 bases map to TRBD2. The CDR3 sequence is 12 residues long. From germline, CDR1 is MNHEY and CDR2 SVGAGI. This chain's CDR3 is CAITGEGNEQYF. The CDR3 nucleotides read TGTGCGATAACGGGGGAGGGCAACGAGCAGTACTTC.